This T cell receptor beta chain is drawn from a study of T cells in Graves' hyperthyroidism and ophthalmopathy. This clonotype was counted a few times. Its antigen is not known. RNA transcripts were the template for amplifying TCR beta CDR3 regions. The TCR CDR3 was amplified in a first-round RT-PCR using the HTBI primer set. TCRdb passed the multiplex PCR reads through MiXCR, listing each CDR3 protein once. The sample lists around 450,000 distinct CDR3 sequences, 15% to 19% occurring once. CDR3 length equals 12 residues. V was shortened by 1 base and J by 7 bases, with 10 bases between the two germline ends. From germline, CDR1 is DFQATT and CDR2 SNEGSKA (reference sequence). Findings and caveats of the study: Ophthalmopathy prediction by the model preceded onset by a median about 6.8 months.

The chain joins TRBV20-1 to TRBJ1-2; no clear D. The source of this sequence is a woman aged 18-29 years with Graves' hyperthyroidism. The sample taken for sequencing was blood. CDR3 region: CSARVLGVGYTF. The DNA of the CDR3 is TGCAGTGCTAGAGTCCTGGGAGTTGGCTACACCTTC.